This is a list of T cell receptor beta chains from one sample in a study of T cell responses to AZD1222 COVID-19 vaccine. Assay used: immunoSEQ multiplex PCR; TCRdb lists only in-frame clones, some missing. The table lists 150,000 to 200,000 clones, 80% to 90% of them singletons. Sequenced material: peripheral blood, taken on day 0 of MenACWY control vaccination. The receptor set was obtained from an adult in good health. Each CDR3 is given without its conserved first and last residue. Each record gives: CDR3 length, V gene, D gene, J gene, clone size, CDR3 protein. D genes are given only for firm matches. Part of the rows lack a size; the others show once, few, many or a class for expanded clones.

13	TRBV5-1	-	TRBJ2-2	-	ASSLARTHTGELF
13	TRBV9	-	TRBJ2-6	-	ASSPPGSGANVLT
12	TRBV6-2/TRBV6-3	-	TRBJ1-1	-	ASSYRTVSTEAF
13	TRBV12-2	-	TRBJ2-7	once	ASRLSAGNAYEQY
16	TRBV13	TRBD2	TRBJ2-7	once	ASSLGQEPTSGVGEQY
11	TRBV5-4	-	TRBJ2-5	-	ASSFQGEETQY
16	TRBV7-2	TRBD2	TRBJ2-7	-	ASSLDRLAAIRGDEQY
12	TRBV5-6	-	TRBJ1-2	-	ASSLSSGYNGYT
10	TRBV6-6	-	TRBJ1-3	-	ASSYSDNTIY
15	TRBV5-1	-	TRBJ1-3	-	ASSLVPGTSSGNTIY
16	TRBV24-1	-	TRBJ2-2	-	ATSDFMGGRAGTGELF
13	TRBV3-1/TRBV3-2	-	TRBJ2-1	few	ASSQGTGVGNEQF
11	TRBV27	-	TRBJ1-1	-	ASSWGAGTEAF
10	TRBV12-3/TRBV12-4	-	TRBJ2-7	-	ASSLSHYKQY
11	TRBV5-4	-	TRBJ2-7	-	ASSSPGDYEQY
16	TRBV27	TRBD2	TRBJ2-3	-	ASRVGNGLASSTDTQY
14	TRBV18	TRBD1	TRBJ1-1	-	ASSVGRQGSSQEAF
13	TRBV19	TRBD1	TRBJ1-2	-	ASSMARQGGYGYT
10	TRBV28	TRBD2	TRBJ2-7	-	ASSLSSGVKN
15	TRBV28	TRBD2	TRBJ2-7	-	ASSTNTVAGGSYEQY
14	TRBV7-2	-	TRBJ2-1	-	ASSTGLPLSYNEQF
12	TRBV4-2	-	TRBJ2-3	once	ASSQGTSTDTQY
12	TRBV3-1/TRBV3-2	-	TRBJ2-3	-	ASSQGRGSDTQY
12	TRBV7-6	TRBD1	TRBJ1-4	-	ASSLGTGPEKLF
11	TRBV19	-	TRBJ1-5	-	ASSIFANQPQH
13	TRBV28	-	TRBJ2-1	once	ASSLATGGINEQF
13	TRBV14	TRBD1	TRBJ1-2	-	ASSQIKGAIYGYT
13	TRBV18	TRBD1	TRBJ1-4	once	ASSTAGQANEKLF
12	TRBV7-2	-	TRBJ2-7	-	ASSLEVSGYEQY
12	TRBV3-1/TRBV3-2	-	TRBJ2-5	once	ASSQGSLGETQY
13	TRBV25-1	-	TRBJ1-4	-	ASSETPTANEKLF
12	TRBV4-1	-	TRBJ2-3	once	ARAPAQSTDTQY
12	TRBV6-4	-	TRBJ1-6	once	ASIDGRVKSPLH
12	TRBV19	-	TRBJ1-6	-	ASSLLGWNSPLH
14	TRBV27	-	TRBJ2-6	-	ASSPLVGSGANVLT
14	TRBV28	-	TRBJ1-4	-	ASSLGRGPYNEKLF
14	TRBV7-2	-	TRBJ2-7	few	ASSLLGQDDSYEQY
10	TRBV30	-	TRBJ1-2	-	AWSRQVDGYT
13	TRBV7-3	TRBD1	TRBJ1-1	-	ASSLNAGGRTEAF
14	TRBV28	-	TRBJ2-3	-	ASSLWGTTSTDTQY
10	TRBV6-1	-	TRBJ1-5	once	ASREGTRPQH
10	TRBV29-1	-	TRBJ2-2	-	SADRDTGELF
12	TRBV5-1	-	TRBJ1-2	-	ASRVALANYGYT
9	TRBV29-1	-	TRBJ2-7	once	SVAGLHEQY
13	TRBV11-1	TRBD1	TRBJ2-2	-	ASSLGGQGPGELF
13	TRBV6-5	-	TRBJ1-6	-	ASTKQGFGDSPLH
14	TRBV4-2	-	TRBJ2-7	-	ASSQESTLAGSEQY
11	TRBV6-2/TRBV6-3	TRBD1	TRBJ1-1	-	ASSASAGGAAF
12	TRBV18	TRBD1	TRBJ2-3	-	ASAGTGGSDTQY
12	TRBV5-1	-	TRBJ1-4	-	ASSLGGGNEKLF
20	TRBV6-1	TRBD2	TRBJ2-3	-	ASSEFPPSGGTGGARTDTQY
15	TRBV7-8	-	TRBJ1-2	-	ASSLEAGAPTDYGYT
9	TRBV6-5	-	TRBJ1-4	-	ASTLDEKLF